The 32 T cell receptor beta chains reported below all come from one sample, sequenced in a study of Graves' ophthalmopathy and Graves' hyperthyroidism. Using RNA transcripts, the TCR beta CDR3 regions were amplified. RT-PCR was first run with HTBI primers, then multiplex PCR in a second round. TCRdb re-called the multiplex PCR reads with MiXCR, one entry per CDR3 protein. The sample shows 300,000 to 500,000 distinct CDR3 sequences, approximately 15% of them seen only once. Specimen: peripheral blood. The source is a woman aged 18-29 years with stable Graves' hyperthyroidism.

The rearrangement links TRBV18 to TRBJ1-1; no clear D gene. CDR3 length equals 13 residues. Trimming pared 8 bases from V and 3 bases from J, leaving 13 bases between. Germline-derived CDR1 and CDR2 are KGHSH and LQKENI. The CDR3 spells CASREWADTEAFF. CDR3 nucleotides: TGTGCCAGCCGCGAATGGGCGGACACTGAAGCTTTCTTT.

This clonotype was observed many times. The chain carries TRBV7-8 and TRBJ2-7; D unclear. The germline gives CDR1 SGHVS, CDR2 FQNEAQ. V was clipped by 5 bases and J by 1 base, with 15 bases between them. The CDR3 runs to 15 residues. CDR3 loop: CASSLEVGISYEQYF. The CDR3 DNA reads as TGTGCCAGCAGCCTAGAGGTTGGGATTTCCTACGAGCAGTACTTC.

The genes are TRBV12-3 or TRBV12-4 and TRBJ2-7, with unresolved D. With 5 bases removed from V and 6 bases from J, the gap between germline ends came to 8 bases. The length of the CDR3 is 11 residues. CDR3 bases: TGTGCCAGCAGTGCCCTCGGCGAGCAGTACTTC. Its protein is CASSALGEQYF.

This clonotype was detected only a few times. V usage is TRBV28 and J usage is TRBJ2-2; D is tentatively TRBD1 or TRBD2 (6 bases each). The CDR3 is 15 residues long. Germline values: CDR1 MDHEN, CDR2 SYDVKM. The V and J ends lost 7 bases and 2 bases respectively, with 14 bases between them. CDR3 sequence reads: CASTEGVVNTGELFF. The DNA for the CDR3 is TGTGCCAGCACGGAGGGGGTGGTAAACACCGGGGAGCTGTTTTTT. The full variable domain, its missing parts supplied by reference TRBV28 and TRBJ2-2, is DVKVTQSSRYLVKRTGEKVFLECVQDMDHENMFWYRQDPGLGLRLIYFSYDVKMKEKGDIPEGYSVSREKKERFSLILESASTNQTSMYLCASTEGVVNTGELFFGEGSRLTVL.

This clonotype was seen at least ten times. The chain couples TRBV11-2 to TRBJ2-7, with D hard to call. Germline V CDR1 and CDR2: SGHAT, FQNNGV. This CDR3 spans 13 amino acids. Trimming removed 5 bases at V and 3 bases at J, with 11 bases between. The CDR3 sequence: CASSHTWRYEQYF. DNA for the CDR3: TGTGCCAGCAGCCATACGTGGCGCTACGAGCAGTACTTC. The variable domain in full, with the rest retrieved from reference TRBV11-2 and TRBJ2-7, is EAGVAQSPRYKIIEKRQSVAFWCNPISGHATLYWYQQILGQGPKLLIQFQNNGVVDDSQLPKDRFSAERLKGVDSTLKIQPAKLEDSAVYLCASSHTWRYEQYFGPGTRLTVT.

This clonotype was detected ten times or more. CDR3 nucleotides: TGTGCCACCAGCAGAGTTCCGTCCTCTGGGGCCAACGTCCTGACTTTC. As protein: CATSRVPSSGANVLTF. This sequence joins TRBV15 and TRBJ2-6, with D unclear. In germline, CDR1 is LNHNV, CDR2 YYDKDF (reference sequence). The CDR3 contains 16 residues. Trimming removed 1 base from V and 0 bases from J, with 7 bases in between.

In this sample, this clonotype turned up many times. V usage is TRBV20-1 and J usage is TRBJ2-4; D is perhaps TRBD1 or TRBD2 (5 bases each). Germline V CDR1 and CDR2: DFQATT, SNEGSKA (reference sequence). The CDR3 runs to 13 residues. V dropped 3 bases and J dropped 8 bases, with 14 bases sitting between them. CDR3 in DNA: TGCAGTGCTAGGTGGGCGGTGGGGGACATTCAGTACTTC. The encoded protein is CSARWAVGDIQYF.

This clonotype was picked up many times. The gene calls are TRBV6-2 or TRBV6-3 and TRBJ1-1, with D uncertain. Germline assignment: CDR1 MNHEY and CDR2 SVGEGT. This CDR3 region has 13 residues. The V and J ends lost 2 bases and 0 bases respectively, with 4 bases between them. In DNA, the CDR3 is TGTGCCAGCAGTTACGTGATGAACACTGAAGCTTTCTTT. Protein: CASSYVMNTEAFF.

The CDR3 here is CASSLDWTGNEQYF. As DNA, the CDR3 is TGTGCCAGCAGCTTAGACTGGACAGGTAACGAGCAGTACTTC. This chain uses TRBV7-9 with TRBJ2-7; 7 bases line up with TRBD1. This CDR3 has 14 residues. Germline-derived CDR1 and CDR2 are SEHNR and FQNEAQ (reference sequence). V lost 1 base to trimming and J lost 5 bases; unmatched junction nucleotides: 5.

This clonotype has only one observation. The J gene is TRBJ1-1, the V gene TRBV27; D is perhaps TRBD1 (6 bases). Germline-derived CDR1 and CDR2 are MNHEY and SMNVEV (reference sequence). The V and J ends lost 6 bases and 1 base respectively, with 9 bases between them. CDR3 length: 13 residues. The DNA of the CDR3 is TGTGCCAGCAGGCCGGGGGCGAACACTGAAGCTTTCTTT. It encodes CASRPGANTEAFF.

This clonotype was seen many times. The chain couples TRBV24-1 to TRBJ1-2; D gene unclear. V lost 2 bases, J lost 5 bases, and 11 bases lay in between. The germline CDR1 and CDR2 sequences are KGHDR and SFDVKD. This CDR3 is built from 14 residues. CDR3 nucleotides: TGTGCCACCAGTGATTGGAACTTCCCTTATGGCTACACCTTC. Amino acids: CATSDWNFPYGYTF.

The J gene is TRBJ1-2, the V gene TRBV19, with 7 bases lining up with TRBD1. The CDR3 is 13 amino acids. V was clipped by 5 bases and J by 8 bases; unmatched bases: 8. CDR1 and CDR2 (germline): LNHDA, SQIVND (reference sequence). CDR3 DNA: TGTGCCAGTAGTTTCCTACAGGGGTACGGCTACACCTTC. Translation gives CASSFLQGYGYTF.

This clonotype showed up just a few times. This sequence joins TRBV6-1 and TRBJ2-3, with D possibly TRBD2 on 5 matching bases. The length of the CDR3 is 14 residues. Trimming took off 6 bases at V and 4 bases at J, with 14 bases between the two ends. Germline V lookup: CDR1 MNHNS, CDR2 SASEGT. CDR3 region: CASRLDPNPDTQYF. CDR3 sequence (DNA): TGTGCCAGCAGACTAGATCCCAACCCAGATACGCAGTATTTT.

This clonotype turned up a few times. The CDR3 spells CASSFGAWAQETQYF. The CDR3 DNA is TGTGCCAGCAGTTTTGGGGCGTGGGCACAAGAGACCCAGTACTTC. V usage is TRBV27 and J usage is TRBJ2-5; a possible D gene is TRBD1 (5 bases). The CDR3 consists of 15 residues. Trimming removed 3 bases at V and 2 bases at J, with 13 bases between. The germline gives CDR1 MNHEY, CDR2 SMNVEV (reference sequence).

This clonotype was seen ten or more times. The chain is built from TRBV27 and TRBJ1-1; TRBD1 matches 11 bases. Per germline, CDR1 MNHEY and CDR2 SMNVEV (reference sequence). The CDR3 extends over 14 amino acids. The V segment lost 6 bases and the J segment 0 bases; nucleotides outside the gene matches: 0. The CDR3 is CASRDRGLNTEAFF. The CDR3, as DNA: TGTGCCAGCAGGGACAGGGGGCTGAACACTGAAGCTTTCTTT.

There are many counts of this clonotype. The chain couples TRBV7-8 to TRBJ2-7, with 14 bases matching TRBD2. The germline V gene encodes CDR1 SGHVS and CDR2 FQNEAQ. The CDR3 has 16 amino acids. V was clipped by 2 bases and J by 5 bases; unmatched bases: 5. CDR3 protein: CASSLLRLAGGDEQYF. CDR3 nucleotides: TGTGCCAGCAGCTTACTCCGACTAGCGGGGGGGGACGAGCAGTACTTC.

This clonotype was detected many times. In nucleotides, the CDR3 is TGTGCCAGCAGTTTACTGGGACAGGGGGGGAATGAGCAGTACTTC. It translates to CASSLLGQGGNEQYF. This chain joins TRBV27 and TRBJ2-7; 11 positions agree with TRBD1. Trimming removed 2 bases from V and 7 bases from J; junction bases left unmatched: 7. Germline CDR1 reads MNHEY; CDR2 reads SMNVEV (reference sequence). CDR3 length: 15 amino acids.

This clonotype has ten or more counts. This chain joins TRBV20-1 and TRBJ2-3; D may be TRBD1 (6 bases). From germline, CDR1 is DFQATT and CDR2 SNEGSKA (reference sequence). This CDR3 is 15 amino acids long. V was shortened by 0 bases and J by 4 bases, with 14 bases between the two germline ends. This CDR3 is CSARDPTGIADTQYF. The CDR3 region has the DNA TGCAGTGCTAGAGATCCGACAGGAATTGCAGATACGCAGTATTTT.

At least ten counts were recorded for this clonotype. The chain has TRBV5-1 and TRBJ2-7; 9 bases map to TRBD2. This CDR3 contains 15 residues. CDR1 and CDR2 from the germline V gene are SGHRS and YFSETQ. With V trimmed by 4 bases and J by 7 bases, 12 bases remained unmatched. The CDR3 region is CASSNLAGAKGEQYF. The CDR3 nucleotides read TGCGCCAGCAGCAACTTAGCGGGGGCCAAGGGGGAGCAGTACTTC.

This clonotype showed up many times. The V call is TRBV11-3, the J call TRBJ2-7; tentatively, D is TRBD1 (6 bases). Germline V gene data show CDR1 as SGHNT and CDR2 as YENEEA. Trimming removed 1 base from V and 5 bases from J, with 12 bases in between. CDR3 length equals 14 residues. In DNA form, the CDR3 reads TGTGCCAGCAGCTTAGGCGACAGGTGGGACGAGCAGTACTTC. Amino acid sequence: CASSLGDRWDEQYF.

This clonotype was counted ten times or more. The V and J genes are TRBV12-3 or TRBV12-4 and TRBJ1-1; D gene uncertain. The CDR3 is 15 amino acids. V was pared by 2 bases and J by 1 base, with 11 bases between. The CDR3 reads CASSLSYVGNTEAFF. CDR3 in DNA: TGTGCCAGCAGTTTATCGTATGTAGGGAACACTGAAGCTTTCTTT.

This clonotype appeared many times. This chain connects TRBV10-3 to TRBJ1-6; D possibly corresponds to TRBD1 (5 bases). The V gene lost 3 bases and the J gene lost 4 bases, with 7 bases spanning the gap. Germline V gives CDR1 ENHRY, CDR2 SYGVKD. The CDR3 is made up of 14 amino acids. The CDR3 protein is CAISEGDYNSPLHF. CDR3 nucleotide sequence: TGTGCCATCAGTGAAGGGGATTATAATTCACCCCTCCACTTT.

Many counts were recorded for this clonotype. The V gene is TRBV4-1, the J gene TRBJ2-7, with 7 bases lining up with TRBD1. CDR1 MGHRA and CDR2 YSYEKL come from the germline V gene. V was pared by 5 bases and J by 3 bases, with 10 bases of the junction left unmatched. The CDR3 is 15 residues long. The CDR3 sequence: CASSFLTGTVYEQYF. The CDR3 nucleotides are TGCGCCAGCAGCTTCCTGACAGGGACAGTCTACGAGCAGTACTTC.

Ten or more counts support this clonotype. The chain couples TRBV29-1 to TRBJ1-2; TRBD1 aligns across 7 bases. This CDR3 comprises 15 residues. CDR1 is SQVTM, CDR2 ANQGSEA, per germline. The V and J ends lost 7 bases and 0 bases, in that order; junction bases with no gene match: 11. The CDR3 DNA follows: TGCAGCGCTACGGACAGGTTTGGACCTAACTATGGCTACACCTTC. It codes for CSATDRFGPNYGYTF.

In its sample, this clonotype was seen many times. This chain uses TRBV6-1 with TRBJ1-6; D gene unclear. The CDR3 length is 14 residues. Germline V gene lookup returns CDR1 MNHNS and CDR2 SASEGT. Trimming cost V 3 bases and J 7 bases, with 10 bases left between them. The DNA for the CDR3 is TGTGCCAGCAGTGATAACAGCGAAAATTCACCCCTCCACTTT. Residues: CASSDNSENSPLHF.

This clonotype came up many times. This chain joins TRBV9 and TRBJ1-3, with D unclear. The CDR3 runs 17 residues. CDR1 is SGDLS and CDR2 is YYNGEE in the germline V gene. Deletions cut 0 bases from V and 0 bases from J, with 13 bases between. CDR3 protein: CASSVEVMGSSGNTIYF. The CDR3 DNA reads as TGTGCCAGCAGCGTAGAGGTAATGGGATCCTCTGGAAACACCATATATTTT.

The chain links TRBV11-3 to TRBJ1-1; possible D gene TRBD1, 5 bases. CDR3 length: 12 amino acids. Germline CDR1 SGHNT, CDR2 YENEEA. V was pared by 8 bases and J by 11 bases, with 18 bases between. The CDR3 sequence: CASARASLAAFF. The CDR3 DNA follows: TGTGCCAGCGCCAGGGCAAGTCTGGCGGCTTTCTTT.

The table lists this clonotype with a few counts. The rearrangement links TRBV4-2 to TRBJ2-2; D is perhaps TRBD2 (5 bases). Trimming stripped 3 bases from V and 10 bases from J, with 21 bases between. Germline CDR1 LGHNA, CDR2 YNFKEQ. The CDR3 contains 16 residues. The CDR3 reads CASSHTSVGPLMELFF. DNA of the CDR3: TGTGCCAGCAGCCACACTAGTGTCGGCCCTTTGATGGAGCTGTTTTTT.

Many counts were recorded for this clonotype. The rearrangement uses TRBV7-2 and TRBJ1-2; weak D call: TRBD1 (5 bases). CDR1 is SGHTA, CDR2 FQGNSA, per germline. The ends were cut back, 6 bases at V and 1 base at J, with 12 bases in the middle. The CDR3 is 14 residues long. The CDR3: CASRGTGSNYGYTF. The CDR3 DNA sequence: TGTGCCAGCAGAGGAACAGGAAGTAACTATGGCTACACCTTC.

This clonotype was counted ten times or more. The chain carries TRBV12-3 or TRBV12-4 and TRBJ2-5; D ambiguous. V lost 6 bases and J 5 bases, leaving 13 bases between the germline ends. The CDR3 is 13 residues long. Written as DNA, the CDR3 is TGTGCCAGCAGCCTGACCCGGTGGGAGACCCAGTACTTC. Its translation is CASSLTRWETQYF.

This clonotype was detected many times. CDR3 nucleotides: TGCGCCAGCAGTGAACTCATGGCAGGGGGGAACACTGAAGCTTTCTTT. Its translation: CASSELMAGGNTEAFF. V and J are TRBV10-2 and TRBJ1-1, with 7 bases matching TRBD1. V trimming: 3 bases; J trimming: 1 base; junction bases outside the gene matches: 8. Germline-derived CDR1 and CDR2 are WSHSY and SAAADI. The CDR3 has 16 residues.

This clonotype was found many times. This sequence joins TRBV10-2 and TRBJ1-3, with D uncertain. Germline assignment: CDR1 WSHSY and CDR2 SAAADI. This CDR3 region has 12 residues. The V end lost 0 bases, the J end lost 12 bases, and 9 bases lay between the germline ends. CDR3 region: CASSESLDHIYF. CDR3 sequence (DNA): TGCGCCAGCAGTGAGTCGTTGGATCACATATATTTT.